The clone carrying this T cell receptor beta chain is classed as large. No antigen is known for it. The sample comes from a study of T and B cells in COVID-19 patients. Looking at the study overall: Recovered patients mostly had mild to moderate COVID-19 managed as outpatients.

Notes on the study in general: Patients with COVID-19 reportedly showed strongly skewed T cell receptor beta variable and joining gene usage.

The germline CDR1 and CDR2 sequences are SQVTM and ANQGSEA. The CDR3 is made up of 15 amino acids. Trimming removed 6 bases from V and 2 bases from J; junction bases left unmatched: 12. TRB rearrangements were amplified by multiplex PCR with BIOMED2 TRB-A/B primers. TCRdb redid the calling of the multiplex PCR reads with MiXCR, one entry per CDR3 protein. In the table there are 4,500 to 5,500 distinct CDR3 sequences, 15% to 20% of which are singletons. Each TRB amplification used roughly 230-550 ng of genomic DNA from blood. Sample: blood. The receptor comes from a human donor who had recovered from COVID-19. This chain uses TRBV29-1 with TRBJ2-7, with TRBD1 matching over 8 bases. Here the CDR3 DNA reads TGCAGCGTCGTTGACCCCGGGACAGGTGCCTACGAGCAGTACTTC. It is translated as CSVVDPGTGAYEQYF.